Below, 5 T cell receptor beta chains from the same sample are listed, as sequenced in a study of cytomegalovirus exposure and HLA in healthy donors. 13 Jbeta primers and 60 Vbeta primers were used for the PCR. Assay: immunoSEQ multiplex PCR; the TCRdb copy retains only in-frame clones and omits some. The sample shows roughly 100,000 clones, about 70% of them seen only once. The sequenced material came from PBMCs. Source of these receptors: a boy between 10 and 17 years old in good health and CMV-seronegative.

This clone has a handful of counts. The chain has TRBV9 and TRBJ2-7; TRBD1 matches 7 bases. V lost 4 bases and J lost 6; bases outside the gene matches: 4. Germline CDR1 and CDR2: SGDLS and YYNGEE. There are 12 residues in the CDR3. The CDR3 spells CASSPQGREQYF. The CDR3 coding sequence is TGTGCCAGCAGCCCACAGGGGCGCGAGCAGTACTTC.

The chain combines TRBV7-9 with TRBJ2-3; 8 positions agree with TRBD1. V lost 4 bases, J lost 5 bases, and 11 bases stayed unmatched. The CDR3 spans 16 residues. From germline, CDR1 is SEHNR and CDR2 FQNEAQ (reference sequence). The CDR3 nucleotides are TGTGCCAGCAGCTCTAGTGGACAGGGTAAAATAGATACGCAGTATTTT. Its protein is CASSSSGQGKIDTQYF.

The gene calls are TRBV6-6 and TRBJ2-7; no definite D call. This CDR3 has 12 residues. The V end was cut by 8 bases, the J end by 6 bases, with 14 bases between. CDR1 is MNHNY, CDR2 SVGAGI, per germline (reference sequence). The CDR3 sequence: CASSPQDGEQYF. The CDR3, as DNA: TGTGCCAGCTCCCCCCAGGATGGCGAGCAGTACTTC.

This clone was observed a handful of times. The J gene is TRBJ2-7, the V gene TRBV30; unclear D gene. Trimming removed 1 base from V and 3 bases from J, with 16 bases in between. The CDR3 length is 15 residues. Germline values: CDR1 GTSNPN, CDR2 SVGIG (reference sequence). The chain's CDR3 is CAWSAAGQPRYEQYF. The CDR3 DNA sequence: TGTGCCTGGAGTGCGGCAGGCCAACCACGCTACGAGCAGTACTTC.

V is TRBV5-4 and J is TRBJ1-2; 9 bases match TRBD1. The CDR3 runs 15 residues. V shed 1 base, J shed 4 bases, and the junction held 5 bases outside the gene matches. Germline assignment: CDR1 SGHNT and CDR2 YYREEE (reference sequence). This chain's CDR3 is CASSLPGQGLYGYTF. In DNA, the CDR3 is TGTGCCAGCAGCTTGCCGGGACAGGGACTCTATGGCTACACCTTC.